These 9 T cell receptor beta chains were all obtained from the same sample, sequenced in a study of T cells after yellow fever vaccination (dated by TCRdb to the late 2010s). Sample treatment or condition, as interpreted from the label and publication: live attenuated yellow fever vaccine strain. Library construction relied on 5' RACE. Sequencing was performed on an Illumina NovaSeq 6000. TCRdb reran the public reads through fastp at Q25 and MiXCR, keeping productive beta chains. A single entry per CDR3 protein holds the most common genes and DNA from its merged rows. A total of about 170,000 distinct CDR3 sequences appear in this sample, roughly 11% of them only once. The top ten clones comprise around 34% of the sample. This specimen consisted of CD8+ T cells sorted from PBMCs, obtained 15 days after the yellow fever booster vaccination. The receptors were gathered from a man aged 18 to 35 who received the YFV17D yellow fever vaccine.

This clonotype was recorded a few times. For the CDR3, the DNA is TGCGCCAGCAGCTTGGTAGCTAGCGGGGGCACAGATACGCAGTATTTT. It codes for CASSLVASGGTDTQYF. V is TRBV5-1 and J is TRBJ2-3; 9 nucleotides agree with TRBD2. The CDR3 totals 16 residues. J was trimmed by 1 base and V by 0 bases; bases with no gene match: 3. CDR1 is SGHRS, CDR2 YFSETQ, per germline.

V usage is TRBV20-1 and J usage is TRBJ2-1; 9 nucleotides agree with TRBD1. The CDR3 loop spans 15 amino acids. Germline-derived CDR1 and CDR2 are DFQATT and SNEGSKA (reference sequence). Losses at the gene ends were 3 bases for V and 7 bases for J; bases not matched to a gene: 10. The CDR3 reads CSASSYRGRWNEQFF. As DNA, the CDR3 is TGCAGTGCTAGTTCGTACAGGGGGCGGTGGAATGAGCAGTTCTTC.

V is TRBV10-3 and J is TRBJ2-7; D gene ambiguous. Germline loops: CDR1 ENHRY, CDR2 SYGVKD. The CDR3 is 13 amino acids. V lost 6 bases and J lost 5, with 14 bases in between. CDR3 sequence: CAIRSDSGDEQYF. CDR3 sequence (DNA): TGTGCCATCAGATCCGATAGTGGGGACGAGCAGTACTTC.

The CDR3 bases are TGTGCCAGCAGTTCTTTCGGGGGTACCGAACAAGAGACCCAGTACTTC. Amino acid sequence: CASSSFGGTEQETQYF. V is TRBV27 and J is TRBJ2-5; possibly TRBD2 for D (6 bases). There are 16 residues in the CDR3. Germline CDR1 MNHEY, CDR2 SMNVEV (reference sequence). Trimming removed 4 bases at V and 2 bases at J, with 17 bases between.

The chain recombines TRBV12-3 or TRBV12-4 with TRBJ2-5; D is uncertain. CDR3 length: 13 residues. V lost 6 bases and J lost 1, with 9 bases in between. As DNA, the CDR3 is TGTGCCAGCAGCCCAGACGGCCAAGAGACCCAGTACTTC. This sequence encodes CASSPDGQETQYF.

The chain links TRBV4-1 to TRBJ2-5; TRBD2 matches 11 bases. Germline values: CDR1 MGHRA, CDR2 YSYEKL. V lost 1 base and J lost 2; bases outside the gene matches: 6. The CDR3 consists of 17 residues. CDR3 residues: CASSQVPPSGGQETQYF. The CDR3 DNA reads TGCGCCAGCAGCCAAGTCCCCCCTAGCGGGGGGCAAGAGACCCAGTACTTC.

CDR3 region: CASSLRLAGIEQYV. The CDR3 DNA sequence: TGTGCCAGCAGCCTCAGACTAGCGGGGATAGAGCAGTACGTC. This chain joins TRBV6-2 or TRBV6-3 and TRBJ2-7; TRBD2 agrees at 11 bases. From germline, CDR1 is MNHEY and CDR2 SVGEGT. With V trimmed by 6 bases and J by 7 bases, 8 bases remained unmatched. The CDR3 covers 14 residues.

In its sample, this clonotype was seen many times. V is TRBV7-9 and J is TRBJ1-5; D remains ambiguous. The germline V gene encodes CDR1 SEHNR and CDR2 FQNEAQ (reference sequence). The V and J ends lost 4 bases and 11 bases respectively, with 15 bases between them. The CDR3 runs to 13 residues. The CDR3 DNA sequence: TGTGCCAGCAGCTCGGGGTGGGAGTTGGCCCAGCATTTT. Amino acid sequence: CASSSGWELAQHF.

This sequence joins TRBV27 and TRBJ1-1; D uncertain. Looked up from germline, CDR1 is MNHEY and CDR2 is SMNVEV (reference sequence). The CDR3 extends over 14 amino acids. The germline V and J ends were trimmed by 1 base and 5 bases, with 11 bases remaining between them. Written as DNA, the CDR3 is TGTGCCAGCAGTTTATATGCCGGAAGAACTGAAGCTTTCTTT. It yields the protein CASSLYAGRTEAFF.